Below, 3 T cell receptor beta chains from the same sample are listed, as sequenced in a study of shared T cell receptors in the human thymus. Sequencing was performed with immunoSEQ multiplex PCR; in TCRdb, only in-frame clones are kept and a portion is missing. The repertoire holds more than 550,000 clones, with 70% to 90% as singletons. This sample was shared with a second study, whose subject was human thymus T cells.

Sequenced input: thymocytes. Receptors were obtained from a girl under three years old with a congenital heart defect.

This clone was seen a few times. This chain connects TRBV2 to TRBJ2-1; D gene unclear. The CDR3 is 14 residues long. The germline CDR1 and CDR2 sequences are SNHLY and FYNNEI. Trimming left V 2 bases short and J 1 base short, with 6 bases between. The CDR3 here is CASSERFSYNEQFF. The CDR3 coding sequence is TGTGCCAGCAGTGAACGGTTTTCCTACAATGAGCAGTTCTTC.

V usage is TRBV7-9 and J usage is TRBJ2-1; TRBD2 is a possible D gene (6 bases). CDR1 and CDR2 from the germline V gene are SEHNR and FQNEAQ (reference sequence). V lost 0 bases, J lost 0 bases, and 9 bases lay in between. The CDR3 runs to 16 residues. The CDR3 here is CASSLAAGSSYNEQFF. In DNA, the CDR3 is TGTGCCAGCAGCTTAGCGGCGGGGAGCTCCTACAATGAGCAGTTCTTC.

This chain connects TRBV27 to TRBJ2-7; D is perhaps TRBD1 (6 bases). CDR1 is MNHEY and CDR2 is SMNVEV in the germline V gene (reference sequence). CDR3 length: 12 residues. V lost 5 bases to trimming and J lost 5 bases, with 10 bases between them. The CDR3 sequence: CASSAPGDEQYF. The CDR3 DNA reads TGTGCCAGCAGTGCCCCAGGGGACGAGCAGTACTTC.